This paragraph covers one TCR beta chain sequence. Its target is not known. The data belong to a study of T cell responses to AZD1222 COVID-19 vaccine. Study summary: It was second doses at about 4 or about 12 weeks that were pooled. Study-wide results and limits: Baseline testing showed seropositivity in only a handful of AZD1222 recipients. The donor group comprised mostly white British people and more females; the analysis possibly underestimated clonal diversity. It was only after the peak T cell response that any repertoires were sampled.

V shed 1 base and J shed 5 bases, with 8 bases lying between them. The CDR3 is made up of 13 amino acids. CDR1 and CDR2 (germline): MNHNS, SASEGT. Profiling relied on immunoSEQ multiplex PCR, and the TCRdb table lists in-frame clones only, not all of them. The sample consists of over 100,000 clones, under 90% of them appearing once. The clonotype originates from an adult in good health. The chain couples TRBV6-1 to TRBJ1-1; D ambiguous. The sample consisted of peripheral blood, taken on day 0 of AZD1222 vaccination. CDR3 nucleotides: TGTGCCAGCAGTGAAGTCCCTGAGACTGAAGCTTTCTTT. It yields the protein CASSEVPETEAFF.